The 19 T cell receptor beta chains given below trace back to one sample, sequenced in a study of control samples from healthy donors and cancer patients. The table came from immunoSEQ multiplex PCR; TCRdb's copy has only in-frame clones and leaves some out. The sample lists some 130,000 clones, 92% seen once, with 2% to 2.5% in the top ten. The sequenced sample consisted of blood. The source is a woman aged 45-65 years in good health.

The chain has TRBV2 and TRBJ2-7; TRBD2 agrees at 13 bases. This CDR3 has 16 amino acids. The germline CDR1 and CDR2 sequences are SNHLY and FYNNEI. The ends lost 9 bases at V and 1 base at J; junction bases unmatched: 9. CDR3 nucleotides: TGTGCCAGATCGGGACTAGCGGGACTTCCTTCCTACGAGCAGTACTTC. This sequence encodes CARSGLAGLPSYEQYF.

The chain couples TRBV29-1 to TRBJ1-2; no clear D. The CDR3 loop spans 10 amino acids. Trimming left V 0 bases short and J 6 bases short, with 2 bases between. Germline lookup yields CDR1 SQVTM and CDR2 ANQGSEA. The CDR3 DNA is TGCAGCGTTGAAGAAAATGGCTACACCTTC. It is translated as CSVEENGYTF.

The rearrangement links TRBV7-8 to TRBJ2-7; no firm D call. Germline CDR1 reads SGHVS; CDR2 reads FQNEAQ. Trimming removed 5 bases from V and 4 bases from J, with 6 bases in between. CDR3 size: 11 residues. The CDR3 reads CASSLYYEQYF. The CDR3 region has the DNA TGTGCCAGCAGCCTGTATTACGAGCAGTACTTC.

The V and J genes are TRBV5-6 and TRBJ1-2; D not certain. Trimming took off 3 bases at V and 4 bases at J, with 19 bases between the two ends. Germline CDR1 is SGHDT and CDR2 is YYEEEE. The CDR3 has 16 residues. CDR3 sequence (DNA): TGTGCCAGCAGCTCGGGTCTGGGTGGAGGTCCCTATGGCTACACCTTC. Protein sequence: CASSSGLGGGPYGYTF.

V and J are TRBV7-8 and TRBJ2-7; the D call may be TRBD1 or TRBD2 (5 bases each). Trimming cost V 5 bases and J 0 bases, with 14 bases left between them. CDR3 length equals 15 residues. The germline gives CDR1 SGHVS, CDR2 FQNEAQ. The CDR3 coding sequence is TGTGCCAGCAGCGAACCGGGACCTATCTCCTACGAGCAGTACTTC. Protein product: CASSEPGPISYEQYF.

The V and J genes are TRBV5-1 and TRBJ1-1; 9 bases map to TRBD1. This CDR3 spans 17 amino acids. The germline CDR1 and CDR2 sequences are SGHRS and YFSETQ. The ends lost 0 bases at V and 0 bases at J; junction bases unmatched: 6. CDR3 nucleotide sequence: TGCGCCAGCAGCTTGGCACAACAGGGGGCCGTGAACACTGAAGCTTTCTTT. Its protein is CASSLAQQGAVNTEAFF.

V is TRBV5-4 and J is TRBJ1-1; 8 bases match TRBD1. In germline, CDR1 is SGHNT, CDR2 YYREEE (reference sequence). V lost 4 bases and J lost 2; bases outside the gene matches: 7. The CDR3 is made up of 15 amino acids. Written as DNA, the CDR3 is TGTGCCAGCAGCCCGGGGGGACAGGTCAACACTGAAGCTTTCTTT. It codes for CASSPGGQVNTEAFF.

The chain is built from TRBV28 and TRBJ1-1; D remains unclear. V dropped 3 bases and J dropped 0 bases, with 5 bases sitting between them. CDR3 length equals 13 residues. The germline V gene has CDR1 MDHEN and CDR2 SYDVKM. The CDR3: CASSFVLNTEAFF. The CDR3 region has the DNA TGTGCCAGCAGTTTTGTTTTGAACACTGAAGCTTTCTTT.

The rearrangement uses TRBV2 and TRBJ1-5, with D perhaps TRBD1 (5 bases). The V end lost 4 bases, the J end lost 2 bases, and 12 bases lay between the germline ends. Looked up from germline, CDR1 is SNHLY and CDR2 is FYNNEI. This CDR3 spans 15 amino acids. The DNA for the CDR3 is TGTGCCAGCAGTGTTGGGGCGCAGGGCAATCAGCCCCAGCATTTT. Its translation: CASSVGAQGNQPQHF.

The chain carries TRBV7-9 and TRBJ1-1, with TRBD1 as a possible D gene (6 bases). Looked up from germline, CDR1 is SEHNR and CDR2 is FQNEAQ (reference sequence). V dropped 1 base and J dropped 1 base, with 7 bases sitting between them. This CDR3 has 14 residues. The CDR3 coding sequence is TGTGCCAGCAGCTTAGACAGGGCGAACACTGAAGCTTTCTTT. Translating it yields CASSLDRANTEAFF.

The CDR3 is CASSTRTGGTGSQYF. The CDR3 DNA is TGTGCCAGCAGTACACGGACAGGGGGCACGGGGTCCCAGTACTTC. The rearrangement joins TRBV27 to TRBJ2-5; TRBD1 aligns across 11 bases. The CDR3 runs to 15 residues. With 5 bases clipped from V and 9 bases from J, the junction kept 11 bases outside the gene matches. Germline V gene lookup returns CDR1 MNHEY and CDR2 SMNVEV (reference sequence).

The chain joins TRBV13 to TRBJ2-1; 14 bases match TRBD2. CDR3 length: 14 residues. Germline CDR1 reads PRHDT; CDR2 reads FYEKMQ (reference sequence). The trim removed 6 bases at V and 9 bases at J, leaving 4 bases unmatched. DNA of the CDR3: TGTGCCAGCAGTCCTGGACTAGCGGGGGGTGAGCAGTTCTTC. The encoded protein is CASSPGLAGGEQFF.

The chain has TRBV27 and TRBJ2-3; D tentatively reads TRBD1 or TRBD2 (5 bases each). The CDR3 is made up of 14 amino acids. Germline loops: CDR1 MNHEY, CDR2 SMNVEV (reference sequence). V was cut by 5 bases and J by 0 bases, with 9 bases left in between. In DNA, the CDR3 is TGTGCCAGCAGTAGGGGAGCTAGCACAGATACGCAGTATTTT. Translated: CASSRGASTDTQYF.

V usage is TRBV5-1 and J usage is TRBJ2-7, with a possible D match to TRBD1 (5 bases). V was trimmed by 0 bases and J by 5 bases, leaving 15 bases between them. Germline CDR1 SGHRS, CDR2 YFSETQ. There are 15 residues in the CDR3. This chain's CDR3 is CASSLEGNKGHEQYF. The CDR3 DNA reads TGCGCCAGCAGCTTGGAGGGGAATAAGGGTCACGAGCAGTACTTC.

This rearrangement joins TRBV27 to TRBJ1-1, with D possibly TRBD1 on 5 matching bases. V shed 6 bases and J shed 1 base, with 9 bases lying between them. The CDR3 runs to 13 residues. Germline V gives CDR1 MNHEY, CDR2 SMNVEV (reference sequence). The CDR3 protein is CASRGLTNTEAFF. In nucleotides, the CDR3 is TGTGCCAGCAGGGGACTGACGAACACTGAAGCTTTCTTT.

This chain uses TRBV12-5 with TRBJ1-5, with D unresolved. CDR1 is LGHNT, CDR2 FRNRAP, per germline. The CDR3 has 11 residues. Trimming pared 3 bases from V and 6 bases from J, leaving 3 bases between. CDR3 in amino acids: CASGLGQPQHF. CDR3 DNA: TGTGCTAGTGGTTTAGGTCAGCCCCAGCATTTT.

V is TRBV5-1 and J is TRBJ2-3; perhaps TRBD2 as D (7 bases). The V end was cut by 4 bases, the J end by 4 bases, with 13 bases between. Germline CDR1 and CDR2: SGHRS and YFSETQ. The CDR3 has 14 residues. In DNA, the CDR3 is TGCGCCAGCAGCCGGGGGGCAGGGGCAGATACGCAGTATTTT. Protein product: CASSRGAGADTQYF.

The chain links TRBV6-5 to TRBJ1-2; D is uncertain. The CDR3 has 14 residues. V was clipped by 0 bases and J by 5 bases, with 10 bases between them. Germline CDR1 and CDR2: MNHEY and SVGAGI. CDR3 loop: CASSYSITSYGYTF. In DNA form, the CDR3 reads TGTGCCAGCAGTTACTCGATAACCTCTTATGGCTACACCTTC.

CDR3 bases: TGTGCCAGCAGCTTAGAACCAGGGGCGTACAATGAGCAGTTCTTC. Translating it yields CASSLEPGAYNEQFF. This chain joins TRBV11-3 and TRBJ2-1; tentatively, D is TRBD1 (6 bases). Germline CDR1 reads SGHNT; CDR2 reads YENEEA. The CDR3 is made up of 15 amino acids. Trimming took off 0 bases at V and 4 bases at J, with 10 bases between the two ends.